The clone carrying this TCR beta chain was detected many times. The source of the sample is a study of T-cell reconstitution after alpha-beta-depleted transplantation in children. Preparation of the TCRbeta library involved a method that used unique molecular identifiers. TCRdb re-derived calls from the PCR reads in MiXCR, one entry per CDR3 protein. The repertoire holds roughly 200,000 distinct CDR3 sequences, with about 6.8% as singletons. CDR3 size: 11 residues. V lost 4 bases and J lost 6, with 4 bases in between. Germline CDR1 reads MNHEY; CDR2 reads SVGAGI. The chain joins TRBV6-5 to TRBJ2-1, with no clear D. Source: PBMCs from the stem cell graft donor, taken from the stem cell graft. This receptor was taken from a human donor who donated a stem cell graft to a child with Wiskott-Aldrich syndrome. The CDR3 nucleotides read TGTGCCAGCAGTTGGATCAATGAGCAGTTCTTC. Protein product: CASSWINEQFF.